Listed here is a single T cell receptor beta chain. No cognate antigen has been identified for it. Per-base qualities were not stored, and no clone one base away is much larger. Donors formed part of the validation cohort, which comprised 120 subjects and was distinct from the first cohort of 690 or so subjects. The sample belongs to a study of cytomegalovirus exposure and HLA in healthy donors (dated by TCRdb to 2017 to 2019). About the study as a whole: According to a later analysis, one platform produced both the 120 validation repertoires and the 666 repertoires of the first cohort. Along with the approximately 700-subject first cohort, a separate validation cohort of over 90 different subjects was used. To predict cytomegalovirus infection status, the study combined high-throughput TCR immunosequencing, statistical association of individual TCRs with disease status, and machine learning. The aim of the study was to test whether cataloging public T cell receptors could identify signatures of past pathogen exposure. The investigation overall reported the following: While some public TCRs were present in many individuals, most TCR sequences turned up only very rarely across donors. Three of the identified cytomegalovirus-associated TCR beta chains were confirmed in vitro to be specific for cytomegalovirus antigens. In both the original and validation cohorts, the classifier was reported to diagnose cytomegalovirus status with high specificity and sensitivity. According to the authors, the approach could potentially be generalized to other disease states and immunological phenotypes. A later analysis had no HLA typing for the validation cohort, so co-occurrence there was scored across all 130 or so repertoires. Of the cluster scores, about 94% were above 0 in a later analysis, which found that TCRs clustered in the first cohort also tended to co-occur in the 120 or so validation repertoires. The study gave a list of 150 to 200 TCR beta chains associated with cytomegalovirus.

V is reduced by 6 bases and J by 2 bases, leaving a spacing of 5 bases between them. The CDR3 holds 11 amino acids from the cysteine to the phenylalanine. The only DNA kept is the CDR3, 33 bases in frame from the first base. CDR1 ENHRY and CDR2 SYGVKD are derived from the germline V gene. The protocol used for the library was the immunoSEQ multiplex PCR assay. From the authors' description of their analysis: A statistical classification framework was developed to diagnose cytomegalovirus status using the catalog of TCR beta chain sequences. In its TCRdb copy, this immuneACCESS table keeps in-frame sequences only and misses some clones. Where compared with another copy, unresolved V genes explain less than half of these, and the others have no known cause. That table is the source of V, J and clone size, and D and trimming were worked out from the DNA. For this sample there are around 160,000 clones; more than 70% appear just once. 2.5% to 3% of the sample goes to the ten largest clones.

The specimen was PBMCs. This clonotype originated in a man younger than 35 in good health and CMV-seronegative. This chain joins TRBV10-3 to TRBJ2-7; too little of a D gene remains to name it. CDR3 sequence: CAISQTYEQYF. In nucleotides, the sequence is TGTGCCATCAGCCAAACCTACGAGCAGTACTTC.